Listed here are 30 T cell receptor beta chains from one sample, sequenced in a study of OX40 agonist ivuxolimab in advanced cancers. Assay: immunoSEQ multiplex PCR; the TCRdb copy retains only in-frame clones and omits some. Of around 64,000 clones detected, about nine tenths appear once; the ten largest clones hold more than 14%. Source: CD4+ or CD8+ T cells sorted from blood, taken in a trial of the OX40 agonist ivuxolimab. The receptors originated from an adult with an advanced solid tumor such as melanoma, head and neck, liver or kidney cancer.

V is TRBV28 and J is TRBJ1-4, with D possibly matching TRBD1 (5 bases). The CDR3 is made up of 15 amino acids. In germline, CDR1 is MDHEN, CDR2 SYDVKM. V shed 3 bases and J shed 2 bases, with 10 bases lying between them. The chain's CDR3 is CASSFSDTTNEKLFF. As DNA, the CDR3 is TGTGCCAGCAGTTTCTCGGACACTACTAATGAAAAACTGTTTTTT.

This clone was seen only once. The rearrangement links TRBV7-8 to TRBJ1-1; D may be TRBD1 (5 bases). Germline V gene data show CDR1 as SGHVS and CDR2 as FQNEAQ. The CDR3 is made up of 18 amino acids. Trimming left V 5 bases short and J 3 bases short, with 25 bases between. The CDR3 protein is CASSPMTGTFLVYTEAFF. The CDR3 nucleotides are TGTGCCAGCAGCCCCATGACCGGGACCTTCCTTGTGTACACTGAAGCTTTCTTT.

For the CDR3, the DNA is TGTGCCAGCAGCAAAGAGGGGGACGGCTCTGGGGCCAACGTCCTGACTTTC. This codes for CASSKEGDGSGANVLTF. The chain links TRBV21-1 to TRBJ2-6; TRBD1, as called in the table, went unchecked against the DNA. TRBV21-1 has pseudogene status. The CDR3 has 17 amino acids.

J is TRBJ2-5 and V is TRBV19, with D unclear. The CDR3 is 15 residues long. Germline V gives CDR1 LNHDA, CDR2 SQIVND (reference sequence). Trimming left V 2 bases short and J 0 bases short, with 10 bases between. The CDR3 coding sequence is TGTGCCAGTAGTATACTAACGGATAACCAAGAGACCCAGTACTTC. Its protein product is CASSILTDNQETQYF.

The chain recombines TRBV5-1 with TRBJ1-1; D is ambiguous. This CDR3 has 13 residues. Trimming left V 4 bases short and J 0 bases short, with 7 bases between. Germline assignment: CDR1 SGHRS and CDR2 YFSETQ. CDR3 DNA sequence: TGCGCCAGCAGCCCTTCAATGAACACTGAAGCTTTCTTT. Its translation is CASSPSMNTEAFF.

The rearrangement uses TRBV13 and TRBJ1-5, with a possible D match to TRBD1 (5 bases). CDR3 length: 17 amino acids. The V end was cut by 0 bases, the J end by 0 bases, with 12 bases between. Germline V CDR1 and CDR2: PRHDT, FYEKMQ (reference sequence). CDR3 coding DNA: TGTGCCAGCAGCTTAGGCGGTGGGGCTTATAGCAATCAGCCCCAGCATTTT. Protein sequence: CASSLGGGAYSNQPQHF.

This rearrangement joins TRBV7-9 to TRBJ2-2; D call uncertain. CDR3 size: 14 residues. Trimming pared 4 bases from V and 6 bases from J, leaving 12 bases between. Germline values: CDR1 SEHNR, CDR2 FQNEAQ (reference sequence). The CDR3 coding sequence is TGTGCCAGCAGCTCGCTGCTAGGAGCCGGGGAGCTGTTTTTT. Translating it yields CASSSLLGAGELFF.

The chain joins TRBV4-3 to TRBJ2-7, with 9 bases matching TRBD2. V trimming: 0 bases; J trimming: 0 bases; junction bases outside the gene matches: 6. The CDR3 has 17 amino acids. CDR1 and CDR2 from the germline V gene are LGHNA and YSLEER. The chain's CDR3 is CASSQELAGYFSYEQYF. The CDR3 DNA reads as TGCGCCAGCAGCCAAGAACTAGCGGGTTACTTCTCCTACGAGCAGTACTTC.

This rearrangement joins TRBV6-6 to TRBJ2-5; D possibly uses TRBD1 or TRBD2 (5 bases each). Looked up from germline, CDR1 is MNHNY and CDR2 is SVGAGI (reference sequence). CDR3 length: 15 residues. V shed 2 bases and J shed 1 base, with 11 bases lying between them. The CDR3 DNA follows: TGTGCCAGCAGTTACACAGGAGGACCCCAAGAGACCCAGTACTTC. This translates into CASSYTGGPQETQYF.

This sequence joins TRBV11-2 and TRBJ1-2; D call uncertain. The germline V gene encodes CDR1 SGHAT and CDR2 FQNNGV. The CDR3 length is 13 residues. The V end lost 1 base, the J end lost 4 bases, and 7 bases lay between the germline ends. The CDR3 region has the DNA TGTGCCAGCAGCTTAGGGTCAGTCTATGGCTACACCTTC. This sequence encodes CASSLGSVYGYTF.

The chain recombines TRBV5-4 with TRBJ2-5, with 7 bases lining up with TRBD1. The closer fit of TRBJ2-7 to the DNA end suggests the J call may be wrong. CDR3 length equals 15 residues. CDR1 is SGHNT, CDR2 YYREEE, per germline (reference sequence). CDR3 sequence reads: CASSFARGKGYEQYF. The DNA for the CDR3 is TGTGCCAGCAGCTTCGCCAGGGGGAAAGGCTACGAGCAGTACTTC.

The rearrangement links TRBV19 to TRBJ2-7; D could derive from TRBD1 or TRBD2 (5 bases each). CDR3 length: 15 amino acids. Germline V gene data show CDR1 as LNHDA and CDR2 as SQIVND (reference sequence). V was pared by 3 bases and J by 0 bases, with 12 bases between. CDR3 DNA: TGTGCCAGTAGTATCGACGGGGCAAGCTCCTACGAGCAGTACTTC. This codes for CASSIDGASSYEQYF. The variable domain in full, with the rest retrieved from reference TRBV19 and TRBJ2-7, is DGGITQSPKYLFRKEGQNVTLSCEQNLNHDAMYWYRQDPGQGLRLIYYSQIVNDFQKGDIAEGYSVSREKKESFPLTVTSAQKNPTAFYLCASSIDGASSYEQYFGPGTRLTVT.

CDR3 amino acids: CASSEVGDTGELFF. CDR3 sequence (DNA): TGTGCCAGCAGCGAGGTCGGGGACACCGGGGAGCTGTTTTTT. The chain links TRBV7-2 to TRBJ2-2; D is possibly TRBD2 (5 bases). This CDR3 region has 14 residues. From germline, CDR1 is SGHTA and CDR2 FQGNSA. V dropped 5 bases and J dropped 3 bases, with 10 bases sitting between them. The variable domain in full, completed from reference TRBV7-2 and TRBJ2-2, reads GAGVSQSPSNKVTEKGKDVELRCDPISGHTALYWYRQSLGQGLEFLIYFQGNSAPDKSGLPSDRFSAERTGGSVSTLTIQRTQQEDSAVYLCASSEVGDTGELFFGEGSRLTVL.

The gene calls are TRBV4-3 and TRBJ2-7; 8 bases are shared with TRBD2. Germline assignment: CDR1 LGHNA and CDR2 YSLEER. Trimming at V came to 4 bases and at J to 6 bases, leaving 8 bases not matched to a gene. The CDR3 runs 14 residues. This CDR3 is CASSPGLEMVEQYF. In DNA, the CDR3 is TGCGCCAGCAGCCCGGGACTAGAGATGGTCGAGCAGTACTTC.

This clone showed up just once. The genes are TRBV7-3 and TRBJ2-1, with TRBD2 matching over 14 bases. Germline values: CDR1 SGHTA, CDR2 FQGTGA. This CDR3 is 15 amino acids long. V lost 5 bases, J lost 5 bases, and 2 bases stayed unmatched. The CDR3 bases are TGTGCCAGCAGCCAGGGACTAGCGGGGGACAATGAGCAGTTCTTC. Translating it yields CASSQGLAGDNEQFF.

This rearrangement joins TRBV5-5 to TRBJ2-7, with 12 bases matching TRBD2. The V and J ends lost 3 bases and 4 bases, in that order; junction bases with no gene match: 2. CDR3 length: 14 residues. Germline V gene lookup returns CDR1 SGHKS and CDR2 YYEKEE (reference sequence). The CDR3 reads CASSSSGRVYEQYF. CDR3 bases: TGTGCCAGCAGCTCTAGCGGGAGGGTATACGAGCAGTACTTC.

This rearrangement joins TRBV4-2 to TRBJ2-1, with 9 bases fitting TRBD2. CDR3 length: 16 residues. Germline lookup yields CDR1 LGHNA and CDR2 YNFKEQ. V was clipped by 0 bases and J by 4 bases; unmatched bases: 4. CDR3: CASSQDSGRGYNEQFF. The CDR3 region has the DNA TGTGCCAGCAGCCAAGATAGCGGGAGAGGTTACAATGAGCAGTTCTTC.

The chain couples TRBV5-1 to TRBJ2-3; 7 bases are a match to TRBD1. The CDR3 sequence is 15 residues long. Germline values: CDR1 SGHRS, CDR2 YFSETQ. Unmatched junction bases numbered 3, after V lost 0 bases and J lost 2 bases. CDR3 DNA sequence: TGCGCCAGCAGCTTGGCCGGGACAGACACAGATACGCAGTATTTT. Protein: CASSLAGTDTDTQYF.

The chain uses TRBV19 and TRBJ2-1; D could derive from TRBD1 or TRBD2 (5 bases each). CDR1 and CDR2 (germline): LNHDA, SQIVND (reference sequence). The CDR3 totals 14 residues. V was pared by 5 bases and J by 3 bases, with 11 bases between. CDR3: CASSVGESYNEQFF. CDR3 bases: TGTGCCAGTAGTGTGGGGGAAAGCTACAATGAGCAGTTCTTC.

The chain has TRBV5-6 and TRBJ1-1; TRBD1 might be the D (5 bases). The CDR3 is 17 amino acids. Germline CDR1 reads SGHDT; CDR2 reads YYEEEE. The V gene lost 0 bases and the J gene lost 5 bases, with 20 bases spanning the gap. CDR3 amino acids: CASSLAVQGGRGTEAFF. CDR3 DNA: TGTGCCAGCAGCTTGGCCGTCCAGGGTGGAAGAGGGACTGAAGCTTTCTTT.

There are a few counts of this clone. The sample has other DNA sequences that encode this CDR3 too. This chain links TRBV7-9 with TRBJ2-7, with D unclear. This CDR3 is 12 amino acids long. Trimming removed 0 bases from V and 3 bases from J, with 3 bases in between. The germline CDR1 and CDR2 sequences are SEHNR and FQNEAQ (reference sequence). CDR3 region: CASSLADYEQYF. The CDR3 nucleotides are TGTGCCAGCAGCTTAGCAGACTACGAGCAGTACTTC.

There are a few counts of this clone. The V gene is TRBV6-1, the J gene TRBJ2-7; 9 nucleotides line up with TRBD2. This CDR3 is built from 14 residues. The trim removed 4 bases at V and 4 bases at J, leaving 5 bases unmatched. The germline CDR1 and CDR2 sequences are MNHNS and SASEGT. The CDR3 DNA sequence: TGTGCCAGCAGTGTTAGCGGGAGTTTATACGAGCAGTACTTC. Translation: CASSVSGSLYEQYF.

The gene calls are TRBV9 and TRBJ1-2; tentatively, D is TRBD1 (6 bases). The CDR3 length is 13 residues. CDR1 is SGDLS, CDR2 YYNGEE, per germline. V shed 2 bases and J shed 2 bases, with 7 bases lying between them. CDR3 nucleotide sequence: TGTGCCAGCAGCGTGGGGGGCAACTATGGCTACACCTTC. Translation: CASSVGGNYGYTF.

This clone was found once. The gene calls are TRBV11-1 and TRBJ2-1, with 11 bases lining up with TRBD2. The CDR3 is 15 residues long. The ends lost 5 bases at V and 4 bases at J; junction bases unmatched: 4. CDR1 and CDR2 (germline): SGHAT, FQDESV (reference sequence). The CDR3 DNA reads TGTGCCAGCAGCCCCGGGACTAGCGGTTACAATGAGCAGTTCTTC. This gives the protein CASSPGTSGYNEQFF.

The V call is TRBV10-3, the J call TRBJ2-6, with D possibly matching TRBD1 (5 bases). Germline V lookup: CDR1 ENHRY, CDR2 SYGVKD. The CDR3 length is 15 residues. Trimming removed 3 bases from V and 2 bases from J, with 8 bases in between. The CDR3: CAISDKGPGANVLTF. CDR3 nucleotides: TGTGCCATCAGTGATAAGGGGCCTGGGGCCAACGTCCTGACTTTC.

The chain has TRBV6-6 and TRBJ2-7; D possibly corresponds to TRBD2 (6 bases). The V end lost 5 bases, the J end lost 0 bases, and 14 bases lay between the germline ends. Looked up from germline, CDR1 is MNHNY and CDR2 is SVGAGI (reference sequence). This CDR3 has 15 residues. The CDR3 loop reads CASSPRRESSYEQYF. CDR3 nucleotide sequence: TGTGCCAGCAGTCCCCGGAGGGAAAGCTCCTACGAGCAGTACTTC.

The chain uses TRBV28 and TRBJ1-5; no definite D call. The germline gives CDR1 MDHEN, CDR2 SYDVKM. V was trimmed by 7 bases and J by 3 bases, leaving 13 bases between them. CDR3 length equals 14 residues. The CDR3 loop is CASKIRAINQPQHF. In nucleotides, the CDR3 is TGTGCCAGCAAGATCCGAGCGATCAATCAGCCCCAGCATTTT.

The chain joins TRBV29-1 to TRBJ2-7, with a tentative D call TRBD2 (5 bases). The CDR3 spans 15 residues. Germline loops: CDR1 SQVTM, CDR2 ANQGSEA. V dropped 6 bases and J dropped 2 bases, with 20 bases sitting between them. CDR3 residues: CSVEGSSTSTYEQYF. As DNA, the CDR3 is TGCAGCGTCGAGGGCAGTTCAACCTCTACCTACGAGCAGTACTTC.

This clone was seen more than once but under ten times. This chain joins TRBV7-9 and TRBJ1-4; maybe TRBD1 (6 bases). The V end was cut by 4 bases, the J end by 4 bases, with 10 bases between. The CDR3 spans 14 residues. CDR1 is SEHNR, CDR2 FQNEAQ, per germline (reference sequence). CDR3: CASSSRTVNEKLFF. The CDR3 nucleotides read TGTGCCAGCAGCTCAAGGACAGTTAATGAAAAACTGTTTTTT.

V usage is TRBV27 and J usage is TRBJ2-1, with a possible D match to TRBD2 (6 bases). V was cut by 5 bases and J by 1 base, with 15 bases left in between. CDR1 is MNHEY and CDR2 is SMNVEV in the germline V gene (reference sequence). This CDR3 comprises 16 residues. CDR3 region: CASSRQWGESYNEQFF. In nucleotides, the CDR3 is TGTGCCAGCAGTCGCCAGTGGGGGGAGTCCTACAATGAGCAGTTCTTC.